Listed here are 2 T cell receptor beta chains from one sample, sequenced in a study of cytomegalovirus exposure and HLA in healthy donors (dated by TCRdb to the late 2010s). Libraries came from the immunoSEQ multiplex PCR assay. For the multiplex PCR, a mixture combining 60 forward primers for TCR Vbeta segments and 13 reverse primers for TCR Jbeta segments was used. Entries here come from immuneACCESS through TCRdb and include only in-frame sequences with V and J called. Some clones fail to appear in such tables; in the studies checked, an unresolved V gene covers under half of the shortfall, and the cause of the remainder is unknown. This sample lists about 180,000 clones; roughly 85% were detected once. 1% of the sample is in the top ten clones. The sequenced sample consisted of PBMCs. These receptors all stem from a boy younger than 10 in good health and CMV-seronegative.

The V gene is TRBV6-1, the J gene TRBJ2-3, with a weak D call TRBD2 (5 bases). Germline V CDR1 and CDR2: MNHNS, SASEGT. V was cut by 2 bases and J by 4 bases, with 16 bases left in between. The CDR3 extends over 16 amino acids. The CDR3 DNA sequence: TGTGCCAGCAGTGAATTGTCGGGAAGTGGCGCAGATACGCAGTATTTT. Amino acid sequence: CASSELSGSGADTQYF.

DNA of the CDR3: TGCGCCAGCAGCTTGGCCAGCGGTAGCTCCTACAATGAGCAGTTCTTC. Amino acid sequence: CASSLASGSSYNEQFF. This chain connects TRBV5-1 to TRBJ2-1; TRBD2 is a possible D gene (5 bases). The V gene lost 0 bases and the J gene lost 0 bases, with 10 bases spanning the gap. Germline CDR1 SGHRS, CDR2 YFSETQ. This CDR3 has 16 residues.